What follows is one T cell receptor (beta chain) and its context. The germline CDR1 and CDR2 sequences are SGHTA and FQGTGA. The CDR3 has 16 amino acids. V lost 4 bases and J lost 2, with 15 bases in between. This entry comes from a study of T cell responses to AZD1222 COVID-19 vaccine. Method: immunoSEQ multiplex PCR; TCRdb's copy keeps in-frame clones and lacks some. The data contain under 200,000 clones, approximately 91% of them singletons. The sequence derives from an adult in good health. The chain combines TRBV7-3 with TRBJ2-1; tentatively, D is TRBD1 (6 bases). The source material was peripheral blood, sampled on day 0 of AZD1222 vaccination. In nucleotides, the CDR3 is TGTGCCAGCAGCTATATACTAGGGGGTACCTACAATGAGCAGTTCTTC. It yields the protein CASSYILGGTYNEQFF.